This TCR beta chain stems from a study of naive and memory T cell subsets (dated by TCRdb to 2015 to 2018). For the study in its entirety: Sorted naive and memory T cell subsets from peripheral blood were analyzed in the study using a UMI-based, open-source pipeline for TCR alpha and beta sequencing. RNA was DNase-treated and reverse transcribed with TCR constant-region primers, mostly using SuperScript III. Complete agreement was observed between the functional CMV T cell responses and the IgG serology results.

This clonotype has a handful of counts. The specificity of this receptor is unknown. The sample holds no much larger clone one base away, and base qualities are not on file. From a lookup of the germline V gene, CDR1 and CDR2 are MGHRA and YSYEKL. The CDR3 starts with the cysteine, ends with the phenylalanine, and has 16 residues. Kept here is only the CDR3 DNA, which spans 48 bases and is read in frame from base 1. Germline trimming amounts to 2 bases on V and 3 bases on J, with 7 as the count of junction bases outside the gene matches. Libraries were prepared through UMI-ligation and nested PCR. An equimolar mix of two oligonucleotides covering both TRBC1 and TRBC2 was used as the beta constant-region primer. Four rounds of PCR were used to amplify ligated cDNA, with nested alpha and beta constant-region primers being used together with the SP2 primer. T4 RNA ligase 1 ligated a single-stranded oligonucleotide carrying the SP2 primer and a 12-nucleotide UMI to the cDNA 3' end. The ligation reaction was incubated at 16°C for roughly 18-25 hours. PCR2 was usually performed as a SYBR Green qPCR and halted at a preset threshold so that over-amplification would not occur. All purifications after the first were performed with Agencourt AMPure XP magnetic beads. Library amounts were measured by Qubit and library quality was assessed on a TapeStation, where the main peak was expected at around 650 bp. The pooled libraries were sequenced on an Illumina MiSeq using v2 2x251 paired-end kits, which usually yielded 1-2 million reads per sample. Libraries were pooled at around 4 nM per sample, and about 4.5-7.5% PhiX was added to improve cluster recognition. The authors' pipeline ran thus. FASTQ reads processed by Demultiplexor were assigned V and J genes by Decombinator through tag matching that tolerated a single base-pair mismatch. Collapsinator relied on UMIs to fix sequencing errors as well as frequency errors caused by PCR heterogeneity. TCRs were translated and CDR3s were extracted from the conserved cysteine to the FGXG phenylalanine by CDR3Translator, with non-productive sequences being flagged. Gini, Shannon entropy and inverse Simpson indices were computed after subsampling the repertoires to the same number of UMI-defined TCRs. Within the linear range, a power law was fitted by maximum likelihood to the distributions of clonotype abundance. Similar UMI counts, unique TCR numbers and clonal distributions were obtained with the pipeline and with MIGEC on one naive CD8 sample. In one analysis, naive TCRs that were also found in any memory subset of the same donor were excluded from the naive repertoire. The repertoires were searched for around 7,000 CMV-associated CDR3 sequences that had been compiled from VDJdb and a published dataset. TCRdb reran the public reads through fastp at Q25 and MiXCR, keeping productive beta chains. A single entry per CDR3 protein holds the most common genes and DNA from its merged rows. What appears here as the V and J calls and clone size reflects TCRdb's work, not the paper's. In all, the sample holds under 150,000 distinct CDR3 sequences, and approximately 21% of those were seen once. The ten top clones hold 0.6% to 0.7% of the sample.

Study-level results and caveats: RNA-based TCR counts may be influenced by expression changes linked to T cell activation and differentiation. No ground truth was available to validate the repertoire findings for the naive and memory subsets. TCR abundance followed a power law with an exponent that was different for naive and memory subsets but consistent across the three individuals. In both CD4 and CD8 cells, the Gini index increased while Shannon and inverse Simpson diversity decreased from naive through CM, EM and EMRA. Naive repertoires, especially CD8, contained a few larger clonotypes, possibly memory cells re-expressing CD45RA. Clonotypes were defined as single alpha or beta chain sequences, not paired alpha/beta receptors. Following error correction, more than 95% of naive TCR sequences occurred only once, which made naive abundance distributions much steeper than those of memory subsets.

From the second PCR step on, the TCR alpha and beta chain libraries were amplified in separate reactions. To determine each donor's CMV status, fresh PBMCs were stimulated overnight with CMV viral lysate, and IFNgamma production from CD4+ T cells was then assessed. CD4 T cells were positively selected using Miltenyi beads, after which CD8 T cells were positively selected from the CD4-negative fraction. After staining for CD3, CD4, CD8, CD45RA, CD27 and a live/dead dye, cells were sorted on a BD Aria II into four subsets based on CD45RA and CD27. A few healthy volunteers provided blood, and the blood of each volunteer was split into CD4 and CD8 T cells and then into four differentiation subsets. About 120 ml of peripheral blood was drawn per donor, and PBMC were isolated by Ficoll-Paque PLUS density-gradient centrifugation. The sorted cells were lysed in RLT buffer, after which RNA was extracted using a Qiagen RNeasy kit and kept at -80 degrees C.

The sequencing input was naive CD8+ T cells from blood. According to the study, the label for this sample's cell subset or site signals: naive T cells, CD45RA high CD27+. The source of this sequence is a human donor in good health. The chain is made from TRBV4-1 and TRBJ1-1; 9 central nucleotides agree with TRBD1. The DNA sequence is TGCGCCAGCAGCCAAAATGAAGACAGGGGGTACACTGAAGCTTTCTTT. This sequence encodes CASSQNEDRGYTEAFF.